The 5 T cell receptor beta chains below all came from one sample that was sequenced in a study of T cells in Graves' hyperthyroidism and ophthalmopathy (dated by TCRdb to between 2019 and 2020). Preparation of the library involved multiplex PCR. Sequencing used an Illumina HiSeq 2000. TCR beta CDR3 regions were amplified from RNA transcripts. The TCR CDR3 was subjected to a first round of RT-PCR using the HTBI primer set and the Qiagen OneStep RT-PCR kit. TCRdb trimmed the raw reads at Q25, called clones with MiXCR and kept productive beta chains. CDR3 protein sequences are deduplicated, and each keeps its most common genes and DNA. The table for this sample lists under 700,000 distinct CDR3 sequences; approximately 44% of them were counted only once. The ten largest clones add up to 8.2% of the sample. Sample: peripheral blood or thyroid tissue (not recorded which). The receptors here all came from a woman in her late teens or twenties with Graves' hyperthyroidism. Donor details come from another sample of the same person, matched by shared clones.

This clonotype is a singleton in its sample. The chain couples TRBV7-9 to TRBJ1-1; D may be TRBD1 (6 bases). There are 14 residues in the CDR3. V was cut by 6 bases and J by 3 bases, with 14 bases left in between. In germline, CDR1 is SEHNR, CDR2 FQNEAQ (reference sequence). CDR3 region: CASRPQGLDTEAFF. CDR3 nucleotide sequence: TGTGCCAGCAGACCACAGGGATTGGACACTGAAGCTTTCTTT.

This clonotype showed up just once. This chain links TRBV6-1 with TRBJ2-7; D remains unclear. From germline, CDR1 is MNHNS and CDR2 SASEGT. CDR3 length: 11 residues. Trimming cost V 6 bases and J 7 bases, with 10 bases left between them. CDR3 sequence: CASSRSREQYF. DNA of the CDR3: TGTGCCAGCAGCCGGTCAAGGGAGCAGTACTTC.

The CDR3: CATSASGGNYGYTF. In nucleotides, the CDR3 is TGTGCCACCAGCGCCTCAGGGGGAAACTATGGCTACACCTTC. The V gene is TRBV15, the J gene TRBJ1-2; 7 positions match TRBD1. The germline V gene has CDR1 LNHNV and CDR2 YYDKDF (reference sequence). The CDR3 extends over 14 amino acids. Unmatched junction bases numbered 5, after V lost 5 bases and J lost 2 bases.

This chain links TRBV29-1 with TRBJ1-5; 9 bases align to TRBD1. This CDR3 is 13 amino acids long. J gave up 4 bases and V 7 bases, and 5 bases lay outside the gene matches. Germline CDR1 is SQVTM and CDR2 is ANQGSEA. The CDR3 spells CSAVTGGNQPQHF. The CDR3 coding sequence is TGCAGCGCCGTGACAGGGGGGAATCAGCCCCAGCATTTT. Complete variable domain (other parts from reference TRBV29-1 and TRBJ1-5): SAVISQKPSRDICQRGTSLTIQCQVDSQVTMMFWYRQQPGQSLTLIATANQGSEATYESGFVIDKFPISRPNLTFSTLTVSNMSPEDSSIYLCSAVTGGNQPQHFGDGTRLSIL.

There are a few counts of this clonotype. Sequence at one end of the junction differs from germline and may be a read error. V is TRBV5-5 and J is TRBJ1-1; D gene uncertain. Germline loops: CDR1 SGHKS, CDR2 YYEKEE (reference sequence). The CDR3 sequence is 15 residues long. In nucleotides, the CDR3 is TGCGCCAGCAGCTTGGGAGGATTCCGGAACACTGAAGCTTTCTTT. Amino acid sequence: CASSLGGFRNTEAFF.